A single sample is the source of the 18 T cell receptor beta chains below, sequenced in a study of read filtering for tumor transcriptome and immune sequencing. From 350 to 500 ng of RNA, a library with molecular barcoded alpha/delta and beta/gamma adaptors was made. Using its own MiXCR run on the reads, TCRdb lists one record per CDR3 protein. The sample includes fewer than 50,000 distinct CDR3 sequences, around 13% seen only once; the top ten take 25% to 30%. The sequencing input was a population of CD138-negative cells sorted from bone marrow. The receptor source for this set is a donor older than 35 with multiple myeloma.

This clonotype was detected ten times or more. This chain connects TRBV28 to TRBJ2-5; 9 nucleotides align to TRBD2. The germline gives CDR1 MDHEN, CDR2 SYDVKM. The CDR3 has 18 amino acids. V shed 4 bases and J 2 bases; nucleotides not matched to a gene: 14. For the CDR3, the DNA is TGTGCCAGCAGTTCCCCCTTGGGACTAGCAGAAACTCAAGAGACCCAGTACTTC. Protein sequence: CASSSPLGLAETQETQYF.

The CDR3 here is CSALDRGGNTEAFF. CDR3 bases: TGCAGTGCGCTTGACAGGGGTGGGAACACTGAAGCTTTCTTT. V and J are TRBV29-1 and TRBJ1-1, with 8 bases lining up with TRBD1. This CDR3 spans 14 amino acids. CDR1 SQVTM and CDR2 ANQGSEA come from the germline V gene.

This clonotype has a count of ten or more. This rearrangement joins TRBV20-1 to TRBJ2-3, with 12 bases aligning to TRBD2. The V and J ends lost 6 bases and 1 base, in that order; junction bases with no gene match: 5. The length of the CDR3 is 15 residues. Germline values: CDR1 DFQATT, CDR2 SNEGSKA (reference sequence). CDR3 DNA: TGCAGTGCAACCGGGACTAGCGGGCGCACAGATACGCAGTATTTT. It translates to CSATGTSGRTDTQYF.

The genes are TRBV5-1 and TRBJ1-1; D gene uncertain. This CDR3 contains 14 residues. Trimming stripped 0 bases from V and 1 base from J, with 7 bases between. Germline V gene data show CDR1 as SGHRS and CDR2 as YFSETQ. The CDR3 nucleotides are TGCGCCAGCAGCTTGGGGCAATCGAACACTGAAGCTTTCTTT. Amino acids: CASSLGQSNTEAFF.

This clonotype occurred many times. The chain employs TRBV6-5 and TRBJ2-3; D is unresolved. CDR3 size: 15 residues. The germline V gene encodes CDR1 MNHEY and CDR2 SVGAGI. Trimming stripped 2 bases from V and 4 bases from J, with 13 bases between. CDR3 nucleotide sequence: TGTGCCAGCAGTTACGGTGGCGGCCGATCAGATACGCAGTATTTT. Amino acid sequence: CASSYGGGRSDTQYF.

This clonotype was detected ten times or more. The conserved final phenylalanine or tryptophan is absent from the CDR3, which likely points to a read error. The DNA is left out, because the CDR3 cannot be placed on it with certainty; the CDR3 is given as TCRdb lists it. The V and J genes are TRBV29-1 and TRBJ1-1. The germline V gene has CDR1 SQVTM and CDR2 ANQGSEA. The CDR3 comprises 11 residues, both ends counted. CDR3 sequence: CSAQKASRPFS.

Points on this clonotype: This sequence is one base from a far larger clone and is likely a read error. The chain links TRBV7-9 to TRBJ1-4; D is uncertain. The CDR3 consists of 15 residues. Germline CDR1 SEHNR, CDR2 FQNEAQ (reference sequence). CDR3 sequence: CAGSQTPGRVEKLFF. The DNA for the CDR3 is TGTGCCGGCAGCCAAACGCCGGGGAGGGTTGAAAAACTGTTTTTT.

The V and J genes are TRBV18 and TRBJ1-1, with D hard to call. V gave up 3 bases and J gave up 0 bases, with 11 bases separating them. Germline CDR1 KGHSH, CDR2 LQKENI. This CDR3 contains 15 residues. The CDR3 coding sequence is TGTGCCAGCTCACCCACTCCGCTTCTGAACACTGAAGCTTTCTTT. Residues: CASSPTPLLNTEAFF.

Ten or more counts support this clonotype. The chain joins TRBV20-1 to TRBJ2-2; 7 bases match TRBD2. V lost 1 base and J lost 1; bases outside the gene matches: 3. CDR1 is DFQATT and CDR2 is SNEGSKA in the germline V gene (reference sequence). There are 15 residues in the CDR3. CDR3 DNA: TGCAGTGCTAGAGTGGAGCGGGGGAACACCGGGGAGCTGTTTTTT. This gives the protein CSARVERGNTGELFF.

This clonotype was counted many times. The J gene is TRBJ2-4, the V gene TRBV7-2; 8 nucleotides line up with TRBD1. The CDR3 length is 16 residues. After removal of 1 base from V and 2 bases from J, the junction contained 4 bases not matched to a gene. Germline loops: CDR1 SGHTA, CDR2 FQGNSA. In DNA, the CDR3 is TGTGCCAGCAGCTTAGGACAGGGGTATTCCAAAAACATTCAGTACTTC. Its translation is CASSLGQGYSKNIQYF.

This clonotype was found many times. This sequence joins TRBV30 and TRBJ1-1, with D unresolved. The CDR3 runs to 14 residues. Germline CDR1 reads GTSNPN; CDR2 reads SVGIG (reference sequence). V was shortened by 2 bases and J by 0 bases, with 10 bases between the two germline ends. DNA of the CDR3: TGTGCCTGGAGTCCGCCTGGCCTGAACACTGAAGCTTTCTTT. Protein sequence: CAWSPPGLNTEAFF.

Worth noting for this clonotype: One base away lies a much larger clone, so this may be a sequencing read error. The chain recombines TRBV19 with TRBJ2-6; unclear D gene. Germline CDR1 and CDR2: LNHDA and SQIVND (reference sequence). This CDR3 has 17 amino acids. This CDR3 reads CASSILPRDSWANVLTF. The CDR3 nucleotides read TGTGCCAGTAGTATCCTCCCGAGAGACTCTTGGGCCAACGTCCTGACTTTC.

This clonotype has a count of ten or more. The V gene is TRBV27, the J gene TRBJ1-5; D call uncertain. Germline loops: CDR1 MNHEY, CDR2 SMNVEV (reference sequence). The length of the CDR3 is 16 residues. V lost 4 bases and J lost 5, with 18 bases in between. Written as DNA, the CDR3 is TGTGCCAGCAGTTCCCCCCGGGAGGCCCCCCATCAGCCCCAGCATTTT. As protein: CASSSPREAPHQPQHF.

V gene TRBV2 combines with J gene TRBJ1-5, with 7 bases lining up with TRBD1. The CDR3 is 12 amino acids. Germline lookup yields CDR1 SNHLY and CDR2 FYNNEI. V shed 8 bases, J shed 5 bases, and the junction held 3 bases outside the gene matches. The CDR3 is CASQGEDQPQHF. The CDR3 nucleotides read TGTGCCAGCCAGGGGGAAGATCAGCCCCAGCATTTT.

With respect to this clonotype: As the CDR3 is not closed by the conserved phenylalanine or tryptophan, this likely results from a read error. The chain joins TRBV28 to TRBJ2-1, with 8 bases fitting TRBD2. The trim removed 3 bases at V and 7 bases at J, leaving 5 bases unmatched. This CDR3 has 14 amino acids. The germline CDR1 and CDR2 sequences are MDHEN and SYDVKM. CDR3 loop: CASSFPRLANEQFS. The DNA for the CDR3 is TGTGCCAGCAGTTTTCCCCGACTAGCGAATGAGCAGTTCTCT.

This clonotype was seen many times. The rearrangement joins TRBV12-3 or TRBV12-4 to TRBJ2-7; D is uncertain. V lost 3 bases, J lost 7 bases, and 13 bases lay in between. The CDR3 loop spans 13 amino acids. The CDR3 sequence: CASSLGWVGEQYF. CDR3 nucleotide sequence: TGTGCCAGCAGTTTGGGGTGGGTTGGAGAGCAGTACTTC.

The table lists this clonotype with many counts. This chain connects TRBV7-2 to TRBJ2-1, with 8 bases identical to TRBD2. With V trimmed by 1 base and J by 9 bases, 8 bases remained unmatched. The CDR3 spans 15 residues. Germline V lookup: CDR1 SGHTA, CDR2 FQGNSA. Written as DNA, the CDR3 is TGTGCCAGCAGCTTAGGGGGGACTAGATCCGGTGAGCAGTTCTTC. It specifies CASSLGGTRSGEQFF. Supplemented by reference TRBV7-2 and TRBJ2-1, the full variable domain reads GAGVSQSPSNKVTEKGKDVELRCDPISGHTALYWYRQSLGQGLEFLIYFQGNSAPDKSGLPSDRFSAERTGGSVSTLTIQRTQQEDSAVYLCASSLGGTRSGEQFFGPGTRLTVL.

Comment on this clonotype: This is likely an artifact of a read error, given a far larger clone one base away. This rearrangement joins TRBV12-3 or TRBV12-4 to TRBJ2-7; 8 bases agree with TRBD2. The V gene end was trimmed by 1 base and the J gene end by 7 bases; junction bases not matched to a gene: 12. This CDR3 is 16 amino acids long. CDR3 region: CASSLVLAGSYNEQYF. DNA of the CDR3: TGTGCCAGCAGTTTAGTGCTAGCGGGCTCCTACAATGAGCAGTACTTC.